A single sample is the source of the 4 T cell receptor beta chains below, sequenced in a study of shared clonotypes between healthy human individuals. The repertoire was sequenced with immunoSEQ multiplex PCR; TCRdb's copy has only in-frame clones and lacks some. This sample carries over a million clones, 95% to 97% of them seen once, and the ten largest clones take 0.95% to 1.5%. Sequences were obtained from naive CD4+ T cells sorted from blood. Indicated subset: CD45RA+ positively selected. These receptors were obtained from a young man in good health.

A word on this clone: Other DNA sequences of this sample code for an identical CDR3. The CDR3 sequence: CASSRQGNTEAFF. The DNA for the CDR3 is TGTGCCAGCAGTCGCCAAGGGAACACTGAAGCTTTCTTT. The genes are TRBV6-1 and TRBJ1-1, with D hard to call. V shed 5 bases and J shed 1 base, with 8 bases lying between them. The CDR3 spans 13 residues. Germline V gene data show CDR1 as MNHNS and CDR2 as SASEGT.

The rearrangement joins TRBV28 to TRBJ1-3; D possibly corresponds to TRBD1 (5 bases). The CDR3 runs 15 residues. With 4 bases removed from V and 4 bases from J, the gap between germline ends came to 14 bases. Germline V gene sequence: CDR1 MDHEN, CDR2 SYDVKM. The CDR3 nucleotides read TGTGCCAGCAGTTCGCCTGTCGGGGGAGGAAACACCATATATTTT. It specifies CASSSPVGGGNTIYF.

V gene TRBV7-9 combines with J gene TRBJ1-1, with 7 bases lining up with TRBD1. The trim removed 3 bases at V and 3 bases at J, leaving 4 bases unmatched. In germline, CDR1 is SEHNR, CDR2 FQNEAQ (reference sequence). The CDR3 is 14 amino acids. The CDR3 loop reads CASSFTGVYTEAFF. The CDR3 DNA sequence: TGTGCCAGCAGCTTCACAGGGGTTTACACTGAAGCTTTCTTT.

J is TRBJ1-1 and V is TRBV6-1; 10 bases are a match to TRBD1. V was pared by 2 bases and J by 3 bases, with 6 bases of the junction left unmatched. Germline V gene lookup returns CDR1 MNHNS and CDR2 SASEGT. The CDR3 sequence is 16 residues long. In nucleotides, the CDR3 is TGTGCCAGCAGTGAACTCGACAGGGGGCTTTACACTGAAGCTTTCTTT. Translated: CASSELDRGLYTEAFF.